One and the same sample provided the 29 T cell receptor beta chains below, sequenced in a study of OX40 agonist ivuxolimab in advanced cancers. TCRdb's table, derived via immunoSEQ multiplex PCR, lists solely in-frame clones and lacks some. The table includes tens of thousands of clones, 85% to 95% detected once. The material was CD4+ or CD8+ T cells sorted from blood, obtained in a trial of the OX40 agonist ivuxolimab. Receptor source: an adult with an advanced solid tumor such as melanoma, head and neck, liver or kidney cancer.

This chain connects TRBV7-9 to TRBJ2-2; tentatively, D is TRBD1 or TRBD2 (5 bases each). In germline, CDR1 is SEHNR, CDR2 FQNEAQ (reference sequence). V shed 8 bases and J shed 14 bases, with 15 bases lying between them. The CDR3 covers 11 residues. CDR3 loop: CASLEGRVLFF. CDR3 coding DNA: TGTGCCAGCCTAGAGGGCAGGGTCCTGTTTTTT.

The chain uses TRBV6-6 and TRBJ2-1, with D possibly matching TRBD2 (6 bases). Per the germline V gene, CDR1 is MNHNY and CDR2 is SVGAGI (reference sequence). Between the trimmed V and J ends, which lost 5 bases and 10 bases, there was a span of 12 bases. This CDR3 spans 12 amino acids. The CDR3 here is CASSLTRDEQFF. CDR3 DNA: TGTGCCAGCAGTCTGACTAGGGACGAGCAGTTCTTC.

The chain has TRBV19 and TRBJ2-7; D gene uncertain. CDR1 LNHDA and CDR2 SQIVND come from the germline V gene (reference sequence). The ends were cut back, 6 bases at V and 3 bases at J, with 15 bases in the middle. This CDR3 is 14 amino acids long. The DNA of the CDR3 is TGTGCCAGTAGATTAGGGCTCCCTCTCTACGAGCAGTACTTC. Its translation: CASRLGLPLYEQYF.

The chain has TRBV27 and TRBJ2-2; D is possibly TRBD2 (6 bases). Trimming removed 2 bases at V and 4 bases at J, with 11 bases between. Germline CDR1 and CDR2: MNHEY and SMNVEV (reference sequence). The CDR3 spans 15 residues. CDR3 sequence (DNA): TGTGCCAGCAGTTTAGCTGGGGGAGGCACCGGGGAGCTGTTTTTT. Its translation is CASSLAGGGTGELFF.

The chain carries TRBV7-3 and TRBJ2-1; TRBD2 agrees at 10 bases. With 1 base clipped from V and 4 bases from J, the junction kept 1 base outside the gene matches. Germline V gives CDR1 SGHTA, CDR2 FQGTGA. The CDR3 loop spans 15 amino acids. CDR3 loop: CASSLIAGGYNEQFF. The CDR3 nucleotides read TGTGCCAGCAGCTTAATAGCGGGGGGATACAATGAGCAGTTCTTC.

The chain combines TRBV6-5 with TRBJ1-4; no definite D call. This CDR3 is 15 amino acids long. Germline V lookup: CDR1 MNHEY, CDR2 SVGAGI. V was shortened by 1 base and J by 7 bases, with 13 bases between the two germline ends. Here the CDR3 reads CASSYFAAESEKLFF. The CDR3 nucleotides are TGTGCCAGCAGTTACTTCGCGGCGGAGAGTGAAAAACTGTTTTTT.

This rearrangement joins TRBV4-1 to TRBJ2-3; D uncertain. CDR1 is MGHRA, CDR2 YSYEKL, per germline. Trimming removed 0 bases at V and 6 bases at J, with 10 bases between. This CDR3 is built from 14 residues. CDR3 in DNA: TGCGCCAGCAGCCAAGATTGGGGTTCCGATACGCAGTATTTT. As protein: CASSQDWGSDTQYF.

The chain joins TRBV6-6 to TRBJ2-2; 9 nucleotides match TRBD2. Germline V gives CDR1 MNHNY, CDR2 SVGAGI (reference sequence). V shed 5 bases and J 5 bases; nucleotides not matched to a gene: 9. CDR3 length equals 16 residues. CDR3 residues: CASSPGLARGTGELFF. The CDR3 bases are TGTGCCAGCAGTCCGGGACTAGCTAGAGGGACCGGGGAGCTGTTTTTT.

J is TRBJ2-1 and V is TRBV9, with D maybe TRBD2 (6 bases). The CDR3 covers 15 residues. Germline CDR1 reads SGDLS; CDR2 reads YYNGEE. Trimming removed 7 bases from V and 0 bases from J, with 14 bases in between. CDR3 nucleotide sequence: TGTGCCAGCGGAGAGGGAGCGGGCTCCTACAATGAGCAGTTCTTC. Encoded protein: CASGEGAGSYNEQFF.

The chain combines TRBV27 with TRBJ2-1; weak D call: TRBD1 (5 bases). CDR3 size: 15 residues. V gave up 3 bases and J gave up 8 bases, with 17 bases separating them. Germline values: CDR1 MNHEY, CDR2 SMNVEV (reference sequence). The CDR3 DNA sequence: TGTGCCAGCAGTTTCAGCTCAGGGAACTCCCATGAGCAGTTCTTC. Its protein is CASSFSSGNSHEQFF.

The chain is built from TRBV6-5 and TRBJ2-7; D not resolved. The germline V and J ends were trimmed by 0 bases and 2 bases, with 2 bases remaining between them. The V gene's germline CDR1 is MNHEY and CDR2 SVGAGI. CDR3 length equals 12 residues. The CDR3, as DNA: TGTGCCAGCAGTTACTCTCCCTACGAGCAGTACTTC. Translating it yields CASSYSPYEQYF.

The rearrangement joins TRBV7-8 to TRBJ2-2; D is unresolved. The CDR3 runs to 13 residues. Looked up from germline, CDR1 is SGHVS and CDR2 is FQNEAQ. V dropped 5 bases and J dropped 4 bases, with 8 bases sitting between them. The DNA of the CDR3 is TGTGCCAGCAGCATTACCGTCACCGGGGAGCTGTTTTTT. The encoded protein is CASSITVTGELFF.

This clone was seen a single time. The chain couples TRBV9 to TRBJ2-5; D assignment may be TRBD1 or TRBD2 (6 bases each). V lost 0 bases to trimming and J lost 2 bases, with 20 bases between them. CDR1 and CDR2 (germline): SGDLS, YYNGEE. This CDR3 contains 18 residues. The CDR3 here is CASSVGGGGGVGQETQYF. The CDR3 bases are TGTGCCAGCAGCGTAGGTGGGGGCGGCGGGGTAGGGCAAGAGACCCAGTACTTC.

V and J are TRBV27 and TRBJ2-7; TRBD2 matches at 7 bases. The trim removed 3 bases at V and 2 bases at J, leaving 4 bases unmatched. The CDR3 is 14 amino acids. CDR1 is MNHEY, CDR2 SMNVEV, per germline (reference sequence). The CDR3 protein is CASSFAGVTYEQYF. The CDR3 region has the DNA TGTGCCAGCAGTTTTGCGGGGGTGACCTACGAGCAGTACTTC.

This chain uses TRBV4-3 with TRBJ1-1; 7 bases align to TRBD1. This CDR3 has 18 residues. Looked up from germline, CDR1 is LGHNA and CDR2 is YSLEER. V trimming: 0 bases; J trimming: 0 bases; junction bases outside the gene matches: 10. The CDR3 DNA is TGCGCCAGCAGCCAAGAAAGAAAGGGGGCCTTCATGAACACTGAAGCTTTCTTT. It encodes CASSQERKGAFMNTEAFF.

In nucleotides, the CDR3 is TGTGCCAGCAGTTACGGGGCTAGCGGGAGATATGAGCAGTTCTTC. Amino acids: CASSYGASGRYEQFF. This sequence joins TRBV27 and TRBJ2-1, with TRBD2 matching over 10 bases. V trimming: 4 bases; J trimming: 8 bases; junction bases outside the gene matches: 8. The CDR3 runs 15 residues. Germline values: CDR1 MNHEY, CDR2 SMNVEV (reference sequence).

The chain joins TRBV27 to TRBJ2-3, with D perhaps TRBD1 or TRBD2 (7 bases each). CDR1 is MNHEY and CDR2 is SMNVEV in the germline V gene (reference sequence). Trimming left V 4 bases short and J 5 bases short, with 16 bases between. CDR3 size: 15 residues. CDR3 nucleotides: TGTGCCAGCAGTTCGCCAGGGGGGGAGGGAGATACGCAGTATTTT. Residues: CASSSPGGEGDTQYF.

The chain recombines TRBV27 with TRBJ1-2; 9 nucleotides align to TRBD1. This CDR3 region has 14 residues. Germline V lookup: CDR1 MNHEY, CDR2 SMNVEV (reference sequence). V was clipped by 3 bases and J by 7 bases; unmatched bases: 6. The CDR3 reads CASSFSGGQGGYTF. The CDR3 DNA reads TGTGCCAGCAGTTTTTCTGGGGGACAGGGTGGCTACACCTTC.

V and J are TRBV5-1 and TRBJ2-5; D is unresolved. Trimming took 3 bases from V and 0 from J, leaving 9 bases between them. This CDR3 is built from 14 residues. CDR1 is SGHRS, CDR2 YFSETQ, per germline. The CDR3: CASSSWVNQETQYF. The CDR3 coding sequence is TGCGCCAGCAGCTCGTGGGTTAACCAAGAGACCCAGTACTTC. Together with reference TRBV5-1 and TRBJ2-5, the CDR3 gives the full variable domain: KAGVTQTPRYLIKTRGQQVTLSCSPISGHRSVSWYQQTPGQGLQFLFEYFSETQRNKGNFPGRFSGRQFSNSRSEMNVSTLELGDSALYLCASSSWVNQETQYFGPGTRLLVL.

The chain employs TRBV28 and TRBJ2-1; D call uncertain. Per germline, CDR1 MDHEN and CDR2 SYDVKM. This CDR3 is 11 amino acids long. Trimming shortened V by 2 bases and J by 9 bases, and 5 bases separated the two germline ends. CDR3 sequence reads: CASSLTVEQFF. The CDR3 region has the DNA TGTGCCAGCAGTTTAACAGTTGAGCAGTTCTTC. Full variable domain (remainder filled in from reference TRBV28 and TRBJ2-1): DVKVTQSSRYLVKRTGEKVFLECVQDMDHENMFWYRQDPGLGLRLIYFSYDVKMKEKGDIPEGYSVSREKKERFSLILESASTNQTSMYLCASSLTVEQFFGPGTRLTVL.

V is TRBV27 and J is TRBJ1-5, with 8 positions matching TRBD1. Germline values: CDR1 MNHEY, CDR2 SMNVEV (reference sequence). The V segment lost 2 bases and the J segment 7 bases; nucleotides outside the gene matches: 7. There are 15 residues in the CDR3. The CDR3 bases are TGTGCCAGCAGTTTAACAGGGGGTCTAGGGCAGCCCCAGCATTTT. This encodes CASSLTGGLGQPQHF.

The chain has TRBV6-6 and TRBJ1-6, with unresolved D. Germline values: CDR1 MNHNY, CDR2 SVGAGI (reference sequence). V was shortened by 6 bases and J by 8 bases, with 17 bases between the two germline ends. The CDR3 consists of 15 residues. CDR3 nucleotide sequence: TGTGCCAGCAGGTTCAAACAGTTTCCCTATTCACCCCTCCACTTT. This sequence encodes CASRFKQFPYSPLHF.

V is TRBV10-2 and J is TRBJ1-5; D may be TRBD1 (5 bases). Deletions cut 2 bases from V and 4 bases from J, with 12 bases between. The V gene's germline CDR1 is WSHSY and CDR2 SAAADI. The length of the CDR3 is 15 residues. CDR3 amino acids: CASSEAGGGNQPQHF. CDR3 DNA sequence: TGCGCCAGCAGTGAGGCGGGGGGGGGAAATCAGCCCCAGCATTTT.

The rearrangement joins TRBV19 to TRBJ2-3; D may be TRBD2 (5 bases). V was pared by 7 bases and J by 4 bases, with 12 bases between. This CDR3 region has 13 residues. From germline, CDR1 is LNHDA and CDR2 SQIVND (reference sequence). The CDR3 DNA is TGTGCCAGTACGTGGACTGTATCAGATACGCAGTATTTT. It is translated as CASTWTVSDTQYF.

The chain couples TRBV5-1 to TRBJ2-7; possible D gene TRBD2, 5 bases. The CDR3 is 13 amino acids. V gave up 4 bases and J gave up 3 bases, with 11 bases separating them. From germline, CDR1 is SGHRS and CDR2 YFSETQ. The CDR3 protein is CASSAEGGYEQYF. In nucleotides, the CDR3 is TGCGCCAGCAGCGCCGAGGGTGGCTACGAGCAGTACTTC.

V gene TRBV19 combines with J gene TRBJ1-1, with D maybe TRBD1 (6 bases). With 7 bases removed from V and 4 bases from J, the gap between germline ends came to 10 bases. This CDR3 region has 12 residues. The germline V gene encodes CDR1 LNHDA and CDR2 SQIVND (reference sequence). CDR3 coding DNA: TGTGCCAGTAATGAGGGGGGCACTGAAGCTTTCTTT. Encoded protein: CASNEGGTEAFF.

Points on this clone: One junction end does not reproduce the germline sequence, and a read error may be involved. This sequence joins TRBV29-1 and TRBJ1-2, with D tentatively TRBD1 (6 bases). The CDR3 totals 11 residues. Per the germline V gene, CDR1 is SQVTM and CDR2 is ANQGSEA. The CDR3 is CSVERGGHPNF. CDR3 DNA sequence: TGCAGCGTTGAAAGAGGGGGACATCCGAACTTC.

The V and J genes are TRBV6-6 and TRBJ1-5, with D perhaps matching TRBD1 (5 bases). The V gene's germline CDR1 is MNHNY and CDR2 SVGAGI (reference sequence). The V and J ends lost 7 bases and 0 bases respectively, with 16 bases between them. The CDR3 spans 16 residues. The CDR3 loop reads CASTLSGTDSNQPQHF. The CDR3 bases are TGTGCCAGCACCCTTTCCGGGACGGATAGCAATCAGCCCCAGCATTTT.

The J gene is TRBJ2-1, the V gene TRBV4-1; D unclear. The CDR3 contains 13 residues. The germline V gene has CDR1 MGHRA and CDR2 YSYEKL. Trimming cost V 7 bases and J 2 bases, with 9 bases left between them. CDR3 bases: TGCGCCAGCACCGTCCCTCCCTACAATGAGCAGTTCTTC. Translated, it gives CASTVPPYNEQFF.